This T cell receptor beta chain was captured by sequencing in a study of T cell repertoires in cytomegalovirus infection. Study results and caveats: Dominating the ex vivo response were TCR beta clonotypes that were CMV-specific and HLA-C-restricted.

TCRdb independently ran MiXCR on the reads; one entry per CDR3 protein. The sample contains a few hundred thousand distinct CDR3 sequences, almost 40% of which appear only once. Per germline, CDR1 MNHNS and CDR2 SASEGT. The CDR3 has 19 residues. V shed 0 bases, J shed 4 bases, and the junction held 12 bases outside the gene matches. On this clonotype itself: The antigen is not known.

The chain is built from TRBV6-1 and TRBJ2-1, with 10 bases aligning to TRBD2. The clonotype was recovered from a human donor in good health (CMV status not recorded). Some clones in this sample may be carry-over from other donors' samples. The sequencing used cultured PBMCs, collected from culture after CMV antigen stimulation. CDR3 in amino acids: CASSEAFWLAGVGYNEQFF. CDR3 nucleotides: TGTGCCAGCAGTGAAGCGTTTTGGCTAGCGGGAGTCGGGTACAATGAGCAGTTCTTC.